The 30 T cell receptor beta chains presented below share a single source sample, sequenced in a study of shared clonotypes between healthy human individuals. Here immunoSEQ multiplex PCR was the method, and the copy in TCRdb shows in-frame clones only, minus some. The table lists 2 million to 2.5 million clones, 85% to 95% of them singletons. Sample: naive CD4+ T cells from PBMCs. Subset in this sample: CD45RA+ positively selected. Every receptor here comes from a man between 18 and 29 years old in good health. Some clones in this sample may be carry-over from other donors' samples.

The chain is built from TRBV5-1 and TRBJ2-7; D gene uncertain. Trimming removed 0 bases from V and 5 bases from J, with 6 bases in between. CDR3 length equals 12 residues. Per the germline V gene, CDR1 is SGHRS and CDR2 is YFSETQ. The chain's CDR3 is CASSLDSHEQYF. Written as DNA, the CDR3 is TGCGCCAGCAGCTTGGATTCGCACGAGCAGTACTTC.

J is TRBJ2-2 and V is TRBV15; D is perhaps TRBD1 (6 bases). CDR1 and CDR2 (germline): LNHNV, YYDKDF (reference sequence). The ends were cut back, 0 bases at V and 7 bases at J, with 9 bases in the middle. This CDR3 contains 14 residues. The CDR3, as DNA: TGTGCCACCAGCAGAGACAGGGGCGGCGGGGAGCTGTTTTTT. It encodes CATSRDRGGGELFF. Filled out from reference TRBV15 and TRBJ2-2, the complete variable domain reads DAMVIQNPRYQVTQFGKPVTLSCSQTLNHNVMYWYQQKSSQAPKLLFHYYDKDFNNEADTPDNFQSRRPNTSFCFLDIRSPGLGDTAMYLCATSRDRGGGELFFGEGSRLTVL.

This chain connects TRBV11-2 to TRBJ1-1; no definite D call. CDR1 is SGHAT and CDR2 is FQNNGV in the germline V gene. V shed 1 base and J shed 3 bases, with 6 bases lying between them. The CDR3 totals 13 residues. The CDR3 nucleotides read TGTGCCAGCAGCTTAGTCAAGGACACTGAAGCTTTCTTT. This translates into CASSLVKDTEAFF.

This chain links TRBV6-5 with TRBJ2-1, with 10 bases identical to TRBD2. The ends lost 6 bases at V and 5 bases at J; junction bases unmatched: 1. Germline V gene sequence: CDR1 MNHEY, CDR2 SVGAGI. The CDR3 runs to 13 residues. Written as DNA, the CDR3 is TGTGCCAGCAGAGGACTAGCGGACAATGAGCAGTTCTTC. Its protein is CASRGLADNEQFF.

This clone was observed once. This chain's CDR3 is CASSQDWSGSSTDTQYF. CDR3 sequence (DNA): TGTGCCAGCAGCCAAGATTGGAGCGGGAGCTCGACAGATACGCAGTATTTT. The V and J genes are TRBV14 and TRBJ2-3; 8 nucleotides agree with TRBD2. J was trimmed by 3 bases and V by 0 bases; bases with no gene match: 8. The CDR3 is made up of 17 amino acids. Germline V CDR1 and CDR2: SGHDN, FVKESK. The complete variable domain, with remaining parts taken from reference TRBV14 and TRBJ2-3, reads EAGVTQFPSHSVIEKGQTVTLRCDPISGHDNLYWYRRVMGKEIKFLLHFVKESKQDESGMPNNRFLAERTGGTYSTLKVQPAELEDSGVYFCASSQDWSGSSTDTQYFGPGTRLTVL.

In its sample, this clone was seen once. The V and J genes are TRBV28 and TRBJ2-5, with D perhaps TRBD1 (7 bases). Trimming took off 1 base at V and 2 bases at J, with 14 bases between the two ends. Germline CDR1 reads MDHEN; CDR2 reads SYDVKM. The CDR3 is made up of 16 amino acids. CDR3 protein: CASSLFPTGTQETQYF. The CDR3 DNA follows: TGTGCCAGCAGTTTATTCCCGACAGGGACTCAAGAGACCCAGTACTTC.

CDR3 loop: CASSSTGTAETQYF. Written as DNA, the CDR3 is TGTGCCAGCAGCTCCACCGGGACAGCCGAGACCCAGTACTTC. V and J are TRBV7-6 and TRBJ2-5; the match to TRBD1 covers 7 bases. Germline V CDR1 and CDR2: SGHVS, FNYEAQ. The ends lost 4 bases at V and 5 bases at J; junction bases unmatched: 7. CDR3 length: 14 amino acids.

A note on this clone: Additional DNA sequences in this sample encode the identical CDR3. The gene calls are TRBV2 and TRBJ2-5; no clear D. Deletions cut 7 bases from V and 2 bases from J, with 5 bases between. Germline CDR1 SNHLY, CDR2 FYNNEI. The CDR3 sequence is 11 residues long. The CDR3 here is CASKYQETQYF. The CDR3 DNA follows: TGTGCCAGCAAATATCAAGAGACCCAGTACTTC.

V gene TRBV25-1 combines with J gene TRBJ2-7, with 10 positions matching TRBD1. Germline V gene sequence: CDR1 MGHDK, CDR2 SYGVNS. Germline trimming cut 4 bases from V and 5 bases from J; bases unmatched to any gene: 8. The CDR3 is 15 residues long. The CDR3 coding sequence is TGTGCCAGCAGTGGGGACAGGGGCATGTTCAACGAGCAGTACTTC. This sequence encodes CASSGDRGMFNEQYF.

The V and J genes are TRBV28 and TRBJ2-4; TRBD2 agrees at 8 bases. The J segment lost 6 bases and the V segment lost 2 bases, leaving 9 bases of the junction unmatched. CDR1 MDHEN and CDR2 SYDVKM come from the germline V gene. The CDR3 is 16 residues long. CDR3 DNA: TGTGCCAGCAGTTTAAGGGGACTAGGGCGTGGAAACATTCAGTACTTC. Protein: CASSLRGLGRGNIQYF.

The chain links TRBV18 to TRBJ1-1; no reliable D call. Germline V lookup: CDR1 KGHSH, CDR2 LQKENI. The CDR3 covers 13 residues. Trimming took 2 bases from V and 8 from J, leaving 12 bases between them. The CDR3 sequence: CASSPFPESEAFF. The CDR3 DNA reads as TGTGCCAGCTCACCATTCCCTGAGAGCGAAGCTTTCTTT.

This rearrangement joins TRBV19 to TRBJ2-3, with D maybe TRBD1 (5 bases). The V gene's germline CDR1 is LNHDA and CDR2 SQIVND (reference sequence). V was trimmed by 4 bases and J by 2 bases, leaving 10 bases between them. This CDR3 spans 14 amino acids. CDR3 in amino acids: CASSTQVPTDTQYF. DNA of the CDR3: TGTGCCAGTAGTACACAGGTGCCCACAGATACGCAGTATTTT.

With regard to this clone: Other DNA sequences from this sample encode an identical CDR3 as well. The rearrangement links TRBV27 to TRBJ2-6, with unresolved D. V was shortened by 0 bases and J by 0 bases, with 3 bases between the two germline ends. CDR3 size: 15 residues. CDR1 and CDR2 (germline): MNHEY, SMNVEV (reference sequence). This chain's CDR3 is CASSLSFSGANVLTF. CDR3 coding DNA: TGTGCCAGCAGTTTATCCTTCTCTGGGGCCAACGTCCTGACTTTC.

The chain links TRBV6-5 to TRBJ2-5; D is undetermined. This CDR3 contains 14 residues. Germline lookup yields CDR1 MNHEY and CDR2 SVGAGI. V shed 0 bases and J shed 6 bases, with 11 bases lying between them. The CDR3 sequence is CASSYSGSVKTQYF. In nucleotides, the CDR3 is TGTGCCAGCAGTTACTCGGGATCCGTGAAGACCCAGTACTTC.

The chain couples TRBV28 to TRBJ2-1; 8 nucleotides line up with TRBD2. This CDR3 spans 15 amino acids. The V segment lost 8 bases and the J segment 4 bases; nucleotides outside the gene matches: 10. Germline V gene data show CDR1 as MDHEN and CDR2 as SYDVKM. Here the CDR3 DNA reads TGTGCCAGCCGAAATGCGGGAGGACCTTACAATGAGCAGTTCTTC. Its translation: CASRNAGGPYNEQFF.

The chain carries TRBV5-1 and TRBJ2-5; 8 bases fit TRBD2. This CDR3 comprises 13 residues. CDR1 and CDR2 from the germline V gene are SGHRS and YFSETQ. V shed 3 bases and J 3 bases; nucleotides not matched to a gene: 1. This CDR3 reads CASSSGREETQYF. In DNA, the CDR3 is TGCGCCAGCAGCTCCGGGAGGGAAGAGACCCAGTACTTC. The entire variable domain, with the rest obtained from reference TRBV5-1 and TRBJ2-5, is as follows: KAGVTQTPRYLIKTRGQQVTLSCSPISGHRSVSWYQQTPGQGLQFLFEYFSETQRNKGNFPGRFSGRQFSNSRSEMNVSTLELGDSALYLCASSSGREETQYFGPGTRLLVL.

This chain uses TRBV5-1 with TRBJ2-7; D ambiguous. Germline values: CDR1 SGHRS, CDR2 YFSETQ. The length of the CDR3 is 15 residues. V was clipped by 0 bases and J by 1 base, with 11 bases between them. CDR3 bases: TGCGCCAGCAGCTTGGGTGCCGACCTTTCCTACGAGCAGTACTTC. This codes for CASSLGADLSYEQYF.

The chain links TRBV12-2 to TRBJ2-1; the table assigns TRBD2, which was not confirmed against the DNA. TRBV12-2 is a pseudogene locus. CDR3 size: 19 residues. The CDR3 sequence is CASRLGGTSGRDTYNEQFF. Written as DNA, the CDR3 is TGTGCAAGTCGCTTAGGTGGGACTAGCGGGAGGGATACCTACAATGAGCAGTTCTTC.

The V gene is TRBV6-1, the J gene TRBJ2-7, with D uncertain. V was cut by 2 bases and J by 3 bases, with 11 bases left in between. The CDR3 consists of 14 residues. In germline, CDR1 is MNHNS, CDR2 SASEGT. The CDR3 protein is CASSESPVLYEQYF. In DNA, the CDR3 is TGTGCCAGCAGTGAAAGTCCGGTGCTCTACGAGCAGTACTTC.

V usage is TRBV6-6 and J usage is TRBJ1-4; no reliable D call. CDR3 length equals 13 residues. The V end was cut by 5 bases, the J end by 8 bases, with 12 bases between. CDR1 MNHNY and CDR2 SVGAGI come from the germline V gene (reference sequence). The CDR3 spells CASSPGGGEKLFF. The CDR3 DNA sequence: TGTGCCAGCAGTCCAGGAGGAGGGGAAAAACTGTTTTTT.

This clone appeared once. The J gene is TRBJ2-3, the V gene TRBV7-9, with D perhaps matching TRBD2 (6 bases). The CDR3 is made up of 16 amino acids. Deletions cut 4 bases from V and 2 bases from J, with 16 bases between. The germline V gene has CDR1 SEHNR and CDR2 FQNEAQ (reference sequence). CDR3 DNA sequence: TGTGCCAGCAGCTCGTGGCGGGGTTCCTCCACAGATACGCAGTATTTT. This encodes CASSSWRGSSTDTQYF.

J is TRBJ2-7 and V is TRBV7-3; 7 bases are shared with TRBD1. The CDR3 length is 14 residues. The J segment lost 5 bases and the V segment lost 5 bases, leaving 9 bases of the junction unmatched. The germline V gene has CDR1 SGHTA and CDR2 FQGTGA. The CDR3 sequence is CASSVRDRTHEQYF. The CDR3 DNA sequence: TGTGCCAGCAGCGTACGGGACAGAACTCACGAGCAGTACTTC.

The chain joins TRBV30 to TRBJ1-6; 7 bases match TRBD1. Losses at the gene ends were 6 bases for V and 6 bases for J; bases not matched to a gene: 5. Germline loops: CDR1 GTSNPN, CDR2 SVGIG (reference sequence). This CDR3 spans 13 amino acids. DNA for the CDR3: TGTGCCTGCCCCGGGACAGCTAATTCACCCCTCCACTTT. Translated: CACPGTANSPLHF.

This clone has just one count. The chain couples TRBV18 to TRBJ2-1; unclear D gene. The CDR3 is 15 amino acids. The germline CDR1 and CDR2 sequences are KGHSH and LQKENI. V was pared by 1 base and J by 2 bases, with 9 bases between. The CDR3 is CASSPRRATYNEQFF. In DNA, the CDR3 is TGTGCCAGCTCACCACGCAGAGCCACCTACAATGAGCAGTTCTTC.

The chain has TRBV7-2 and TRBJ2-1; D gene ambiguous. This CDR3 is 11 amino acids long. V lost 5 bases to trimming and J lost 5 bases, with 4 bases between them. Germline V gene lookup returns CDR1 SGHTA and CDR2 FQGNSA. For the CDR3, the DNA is TGTGCCAGCAGCAAGAACAATGAGCAGTTCTTC. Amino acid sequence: CASSKNNEQFF. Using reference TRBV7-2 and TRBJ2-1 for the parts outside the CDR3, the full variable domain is GAGVSQSPSNKVTEKGKDVELRCDPISGHTALYWYRQSLGQGLEFLIYFQGNSAPDKSGLPSDRFSAERTGGSVSTLTIQRTQQEDSAVYLCASSKNNEQFFGPGTRLTVL.

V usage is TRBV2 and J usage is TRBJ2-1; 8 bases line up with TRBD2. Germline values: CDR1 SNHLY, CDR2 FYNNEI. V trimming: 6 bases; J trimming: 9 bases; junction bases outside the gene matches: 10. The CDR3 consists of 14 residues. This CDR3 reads CASRESGSWGEQFF. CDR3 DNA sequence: TGTGCCAGCAGGGAAAGCGGGAGCTGGGGTGAGCAGTTCTTC.

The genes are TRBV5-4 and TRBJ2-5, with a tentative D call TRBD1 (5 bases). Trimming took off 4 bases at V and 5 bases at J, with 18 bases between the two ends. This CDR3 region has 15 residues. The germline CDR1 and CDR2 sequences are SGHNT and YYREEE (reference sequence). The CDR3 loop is CASSPAQVARETQYF. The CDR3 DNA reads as TGTGCCAGCAGCCCGGCACAGGTGGCAAGGGAGACCCAGTACTTC.

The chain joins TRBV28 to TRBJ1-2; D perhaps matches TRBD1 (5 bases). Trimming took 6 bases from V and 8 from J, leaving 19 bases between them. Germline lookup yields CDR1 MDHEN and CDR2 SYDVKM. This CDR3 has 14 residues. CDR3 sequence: CASRRHRDAWGYTF. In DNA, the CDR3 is TGTGCCAGCAGAAGACATCGGGACGCCTGGGGCTACACCTTC.

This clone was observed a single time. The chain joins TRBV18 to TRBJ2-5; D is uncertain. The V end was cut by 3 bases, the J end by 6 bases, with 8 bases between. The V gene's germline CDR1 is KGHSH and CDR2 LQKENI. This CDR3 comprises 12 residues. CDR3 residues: CASSPFLKTQYF. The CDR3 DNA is TGTGCCAGCTCACCGTTCTTGAAGACCCAGTACTTC.

Here the CDR3 DNA reads TGTGCCAGCACCTTTAGGTACAGGGGCACGCAAATCTACGAGCAGTACTTC. It specifies CASTFRYRGTQIYEQYF. The rearrangement links TRBV27 to TRBJ2-7, with TRBD1 matching over 7 bases. The CDR3 has 17 amino acids. The trim removed 7 bases at V and 3 bases at J, leaving 18 bases unmatched. Germline V CDR1 and CDR2: MNHEY, SMNVEV (reference sequence).